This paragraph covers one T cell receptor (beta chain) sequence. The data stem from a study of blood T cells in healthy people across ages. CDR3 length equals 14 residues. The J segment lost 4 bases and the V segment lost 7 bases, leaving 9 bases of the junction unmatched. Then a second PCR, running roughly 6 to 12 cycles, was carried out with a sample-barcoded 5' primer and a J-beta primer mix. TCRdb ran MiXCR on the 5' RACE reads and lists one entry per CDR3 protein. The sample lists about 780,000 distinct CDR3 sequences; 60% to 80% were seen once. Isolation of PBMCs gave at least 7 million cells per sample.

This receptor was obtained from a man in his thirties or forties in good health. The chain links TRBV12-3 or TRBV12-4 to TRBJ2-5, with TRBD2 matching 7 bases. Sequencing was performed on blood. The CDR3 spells CASKYRGRGETQYF. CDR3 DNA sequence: TGTGCCAGCAAATACCGGGGGAGGGGAGAGACCCAGTACTTC.